This T cell receptor (beta chain) was captured in a study of OX40 agonist ivuxolimab in advanced cancers. Overall study: Patients received the agonistic anti-OX40 (CD134) antibody ivuxolimab. At approximately 83% male, the cohort had a mean age of 60 years, ranging from roughly 20 to 90. The study, taken as a whole, reports: On average, CD8+ T cells had more expanded clones than CD4+. Normalized expansion of T-cell clones was also low for some nonresponders.

For this clone: The antigen is not known.

Produced via immunoSEQ multiplex PCR; TCRdb's table is partial and in-frame only. The sample lists 65,000 to 75,000 clones, 80% to 85% occurring once. The starting material was CD4+ or CD8+ T cells sorted from blood, obtained in a trial of the OX40 agonist ivuxolimab. This receptor was identified in an adult with an advanced solid tumor such as melanoma, head and neck, liver or kidney cancer.

CDR3 region: CASSLPRTSGVTDTQYF. CDR3 DNA: TGCGCCAGCAGCCTACCTCGGACTAGCGGTGTCACAGATACGCAGTATTTT. The rearrangement links TRBV4-1 to TRBJ2-3, with 10 bases lining up with TRBD2. The ends lost 4 bases at V and 2 bases at J; junction bases unmatched: 9. CDR1 is MGHRA, CDR2 YSYEKL, per germline. The CDR3 consists of 17 residues.